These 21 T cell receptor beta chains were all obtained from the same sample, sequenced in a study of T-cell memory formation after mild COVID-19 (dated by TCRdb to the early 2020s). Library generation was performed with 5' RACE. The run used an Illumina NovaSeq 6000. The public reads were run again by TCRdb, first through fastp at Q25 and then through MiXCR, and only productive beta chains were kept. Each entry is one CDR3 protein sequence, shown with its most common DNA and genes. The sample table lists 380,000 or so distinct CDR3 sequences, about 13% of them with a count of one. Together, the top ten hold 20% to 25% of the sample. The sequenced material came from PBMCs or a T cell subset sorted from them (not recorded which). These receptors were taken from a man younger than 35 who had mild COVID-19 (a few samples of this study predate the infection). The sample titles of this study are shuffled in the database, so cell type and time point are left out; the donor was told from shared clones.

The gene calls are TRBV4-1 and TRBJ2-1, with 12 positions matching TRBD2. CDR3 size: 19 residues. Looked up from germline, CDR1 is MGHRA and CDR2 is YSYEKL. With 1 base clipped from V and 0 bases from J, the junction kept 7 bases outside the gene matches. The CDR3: CASSQVWLAGGSSYNEQFF. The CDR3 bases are TGCGCCAGCAGCCAAGTTTGGCTAGCGGGGGGGTCCTCCTACAATGAGCAGTTCTTC.

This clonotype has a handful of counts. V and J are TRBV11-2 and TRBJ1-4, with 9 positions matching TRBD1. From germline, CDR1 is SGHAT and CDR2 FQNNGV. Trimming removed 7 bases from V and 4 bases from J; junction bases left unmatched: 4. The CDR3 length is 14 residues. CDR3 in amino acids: CASTQDRGNEKLFF. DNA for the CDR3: TGTGCCAGCACCCAGGACAGGGGTAATGAAAAACTGTTTTTT.

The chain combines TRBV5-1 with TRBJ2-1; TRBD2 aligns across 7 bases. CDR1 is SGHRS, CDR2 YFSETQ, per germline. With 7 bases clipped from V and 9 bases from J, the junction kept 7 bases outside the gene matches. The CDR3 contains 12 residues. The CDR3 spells CASHLGGFEQFF. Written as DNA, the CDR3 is TGCGCCAGCCACCTCGGGGGGTTTGAGCAGTTCTTC.

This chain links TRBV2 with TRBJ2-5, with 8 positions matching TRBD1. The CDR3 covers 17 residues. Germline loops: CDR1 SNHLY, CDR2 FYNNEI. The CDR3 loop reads CASQPGGSQATQETQYF. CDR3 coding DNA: TGTGCGTCCCAGCCAGGGGGCTCCCAGGCGACCCAAGAGACCCAGTACTTC. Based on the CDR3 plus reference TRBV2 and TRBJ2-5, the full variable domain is EPEVTQTPSHQVTQMGQEVILRCVPISNHLYFYWYRQILGQKVEFLVSFYNNEISEKSEIFDDQFSVERPDGSNFTLKIRSTKLEDSAMYFCASQPGGSQATQETQYFGPGTRLLVL.

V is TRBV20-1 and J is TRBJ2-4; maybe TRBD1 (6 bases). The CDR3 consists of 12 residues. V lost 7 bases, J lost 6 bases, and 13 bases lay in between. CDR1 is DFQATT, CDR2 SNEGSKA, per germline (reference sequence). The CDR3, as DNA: TGCAGTGTTCAGGGGTCCCCAAACATTCAGTACTTC. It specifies CSVQGSPNIQYF.

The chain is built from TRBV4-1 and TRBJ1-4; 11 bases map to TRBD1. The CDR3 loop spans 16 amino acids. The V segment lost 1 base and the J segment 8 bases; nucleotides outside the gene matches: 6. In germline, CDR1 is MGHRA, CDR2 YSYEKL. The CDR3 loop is CASSQAPDRGREKLFF. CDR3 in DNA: TGCGCCAGCAGCCAAGCACCGGACAGGGGGCGGGAAAAACTGTTTTTT.

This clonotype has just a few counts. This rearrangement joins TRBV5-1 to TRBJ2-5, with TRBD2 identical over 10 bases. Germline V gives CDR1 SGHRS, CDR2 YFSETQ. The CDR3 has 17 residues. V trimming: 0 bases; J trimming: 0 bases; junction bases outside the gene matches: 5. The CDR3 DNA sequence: TGCGCCAGCAGCTTGGCCCCAGCGGGGGGGAACCAAGAGACCCAGTACTTC. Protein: CASSLAPAGGNQETQYF.

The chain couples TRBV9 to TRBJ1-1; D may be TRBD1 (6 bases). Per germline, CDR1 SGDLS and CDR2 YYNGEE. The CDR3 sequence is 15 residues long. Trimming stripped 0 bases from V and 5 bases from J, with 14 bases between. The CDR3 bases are TGTGCCAGCAGCGTAGCGGATGGGGGCTGGACTGAAGCTTTCTTT. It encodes CASSVADGGWTEAFF. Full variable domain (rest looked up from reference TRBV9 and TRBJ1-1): DSGVTQTPKHLITATGQRVTLRCSPRSGDLSVYWYQQSLDQGLQFLIQYYNGEERAKGNILERFSAQQFPDLHSELNLSSLELGDSALYFCASSVADGGWTEAFFGQGTRLTVV.

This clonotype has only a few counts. The CDR3 region has the DNA TGTGCCAGCAGTTACTCGATGGCAGGTCAGCCCCAGCATTTT. This encodes CASSYSMAGQPQHF. The V gene is TRBV6-6, the J gene TRBJ1-5, with D uncertain. This CDR3 is 14 amino acids long. V was pared by 0 bases and J by 6 bases, with 9 bases between. Germline V lookup: CDR1 MNHNY, CDR2 SVGAGI (reference sequence).

CDR3 sequence (DNA): TGTGCCAGCAGCCATCCCGGGACAGATTTGAACACTGAAGCTTTCTTT. This encodes CASSHPGTDLNTEAFF. The chain joins TRBV5-5 to TRBJ1-1; 7 bases fit TRBD1. This CDR3 has 16 amino acids. Germline CDR1 reads SGHKS; CDR2 reads YYEKEE (reference sequence). Trimming removed 4 bases from V and 0 bases from J; junction bases left unmatched: 9.

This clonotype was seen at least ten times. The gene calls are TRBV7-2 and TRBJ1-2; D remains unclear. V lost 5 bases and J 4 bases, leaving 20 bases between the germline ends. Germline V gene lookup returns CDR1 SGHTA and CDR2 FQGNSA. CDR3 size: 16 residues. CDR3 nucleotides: TGTGCCAGCAGCCACGCTTACGGCCAAGGAGGCTATGGCTACACCTTC. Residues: CASSHAYGQGGYGYTF.

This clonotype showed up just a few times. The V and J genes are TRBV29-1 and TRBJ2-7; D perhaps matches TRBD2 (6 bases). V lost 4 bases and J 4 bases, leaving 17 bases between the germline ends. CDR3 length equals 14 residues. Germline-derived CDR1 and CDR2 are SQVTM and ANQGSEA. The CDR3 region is CSVGRLMGGYEQYF. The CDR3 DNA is TGCAGCGTTGGGCGCCTTATGGGGGGATACGAGCAGTACTTC.

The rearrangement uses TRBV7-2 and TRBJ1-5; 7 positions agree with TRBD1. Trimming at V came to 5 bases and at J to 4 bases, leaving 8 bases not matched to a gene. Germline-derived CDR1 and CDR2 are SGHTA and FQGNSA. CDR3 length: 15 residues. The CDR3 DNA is TGTGCCAGCAGCGTGTCGACAGGGCTAAATCAGCCCCAGCATTTT. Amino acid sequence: CASSVSTGLNQPQHF.

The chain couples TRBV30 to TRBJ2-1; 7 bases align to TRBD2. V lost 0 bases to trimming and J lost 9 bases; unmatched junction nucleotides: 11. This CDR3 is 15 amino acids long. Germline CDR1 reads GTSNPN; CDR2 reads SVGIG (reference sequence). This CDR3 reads CAWSVPTGLFGEQFF. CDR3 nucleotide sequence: TGTGCCTGGAGTGTACCCACGGGACTATTCGGTGAGCAGTTCTTC.

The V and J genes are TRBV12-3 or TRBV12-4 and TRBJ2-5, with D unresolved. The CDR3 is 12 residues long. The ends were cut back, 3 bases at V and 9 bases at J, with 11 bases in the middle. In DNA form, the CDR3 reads TGTGCCAGCAGTTTTCAGGACGCGGCCCAGTACTTC. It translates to CASSFQDAAQYF.

The CDR3 coding sequence is TGTGCCATCGCGGGGGCAGGGGGCAATGAGCAGTACTTC. Its translation is CAIAGAGGNEQYF. The chain recombines TRBV10-3 with TRBJ2-7; TRBD1 is a possible D gene (8 bases). The germline V gene has CDR1 ENHRY and CDR2 SYGVKD. V lost 8 bases to trimming and J lost 7 bases, with 18 bases between them. This CDR3 contains 13 residues.

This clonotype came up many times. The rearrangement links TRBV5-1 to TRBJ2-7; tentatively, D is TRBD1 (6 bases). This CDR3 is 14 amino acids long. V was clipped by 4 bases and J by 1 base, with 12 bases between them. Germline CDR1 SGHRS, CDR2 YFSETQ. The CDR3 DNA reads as TGCGCCAGCAGCCGTCAACAGGGTTCCTACGAGCAGTACTTC. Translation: CASSRQQGSYEQYF.

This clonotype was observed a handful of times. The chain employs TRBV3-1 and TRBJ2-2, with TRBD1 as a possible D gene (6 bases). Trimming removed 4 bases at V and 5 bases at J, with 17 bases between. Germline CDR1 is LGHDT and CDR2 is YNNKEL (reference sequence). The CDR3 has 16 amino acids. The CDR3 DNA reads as TGTGCCAGCAGCCTGCTTAGCAGGACAGTTACCGGGGAGCTGTTTTTT. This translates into CASSLLSRTVTGELFF.

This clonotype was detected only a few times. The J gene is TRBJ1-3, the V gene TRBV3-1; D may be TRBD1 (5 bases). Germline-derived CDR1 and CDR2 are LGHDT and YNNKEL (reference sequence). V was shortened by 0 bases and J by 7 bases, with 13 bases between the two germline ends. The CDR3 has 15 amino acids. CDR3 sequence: CASSQDSRDGNTIYF. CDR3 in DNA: TGTGCCAGCAGCCAAGATTCCAGGGACGGCAACACCATATATTTT. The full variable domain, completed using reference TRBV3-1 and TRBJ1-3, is DTAVSQTPKYLVTQMGNDKSIKCEQNLGHDTMYWYKQDSKKFLKIMFSYNNKELIINETVPNRFSPKSPDKAHLNLHINSLELGDSAVYFCASSQDSRDGNTIYFGEGSWLTVV.

The CDR3 here is CASSRLGGVNTGELFF. The CDR3, as DNA: TGTGCCAGCAGCCGGCTTGGCGGGGTGAACACCGGGGAGCTGTTTTTT. V and J are TRBV4-2 and TRBJ2-2; maybe TRBD2 (6 bases). Between the trimmed V and J ends, which lost 4 bases and 1 base, there was a span of 13 bases. The CDR3 sequence is 16 residues long. Germline CDR1 reads LGHNA; CDR2 reads YNFKEQ.

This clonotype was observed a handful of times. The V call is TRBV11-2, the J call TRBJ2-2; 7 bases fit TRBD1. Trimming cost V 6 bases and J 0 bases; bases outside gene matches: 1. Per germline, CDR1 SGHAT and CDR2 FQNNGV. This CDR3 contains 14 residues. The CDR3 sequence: CASRGQPNTGELFF. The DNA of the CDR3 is TGTGCCAGCAGGGGACAGCCGAACACCGGGGAGCTGTTTTTT.